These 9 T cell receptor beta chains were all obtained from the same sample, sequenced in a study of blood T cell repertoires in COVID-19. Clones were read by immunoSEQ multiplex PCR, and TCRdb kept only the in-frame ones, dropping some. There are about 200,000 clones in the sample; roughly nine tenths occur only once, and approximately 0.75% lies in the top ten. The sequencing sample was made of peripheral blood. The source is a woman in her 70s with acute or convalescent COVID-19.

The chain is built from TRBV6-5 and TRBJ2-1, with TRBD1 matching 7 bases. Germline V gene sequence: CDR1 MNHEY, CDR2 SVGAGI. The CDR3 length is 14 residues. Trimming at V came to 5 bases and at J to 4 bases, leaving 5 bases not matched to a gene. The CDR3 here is CASSRQGTYNEQFF. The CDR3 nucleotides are TGTGCCAGCAGTCGACAGGGAACTTACAATGAGCAGTTCTTC.

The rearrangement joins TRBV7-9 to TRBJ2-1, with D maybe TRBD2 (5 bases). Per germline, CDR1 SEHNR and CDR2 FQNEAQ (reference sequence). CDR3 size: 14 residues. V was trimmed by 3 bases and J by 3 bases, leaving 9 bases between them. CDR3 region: CASSFPGLYNEQFF. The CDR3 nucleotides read TGTGCCAGCAGCTTTCCTGGACTCTACAATGAGCAGTTCTTC.

CDR3 protein: CASNRGEVHQPQHF. The CDR3, as DNA: TGTGCCAGTAACAGGGGGGAGGTTCATCAGCCCCAGCATTTT. This chain links TRBV19 with TRBJ1-5; 8 bases line up with TRBD1. Germline V gives CDR1 LNHDA, CDR2 SQIVND (reference sequence). The CDR3 runs 14 residues. With 7 bases clipped from V and 5 bases from J, the junction kept 7 bases outside the gene matches.

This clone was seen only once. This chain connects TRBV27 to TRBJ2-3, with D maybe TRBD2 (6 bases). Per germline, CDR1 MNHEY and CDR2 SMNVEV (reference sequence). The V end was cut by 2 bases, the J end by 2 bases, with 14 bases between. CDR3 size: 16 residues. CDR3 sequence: CASSLRAWGDTDTQYF. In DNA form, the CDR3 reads TGTGCCAGCAGTTTAAGGGCTTGGGGGGACACAGATACGCAGTATTTT.

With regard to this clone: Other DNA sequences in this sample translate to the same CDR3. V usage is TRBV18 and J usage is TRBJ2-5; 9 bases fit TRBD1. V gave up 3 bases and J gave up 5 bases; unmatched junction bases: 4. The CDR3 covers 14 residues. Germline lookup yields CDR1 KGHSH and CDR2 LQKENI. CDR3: CASSPPDRGETQYF. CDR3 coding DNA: TGTGCCAGCTCACCCCCCGACAGGGGGGAGACCCAGTACTTC.

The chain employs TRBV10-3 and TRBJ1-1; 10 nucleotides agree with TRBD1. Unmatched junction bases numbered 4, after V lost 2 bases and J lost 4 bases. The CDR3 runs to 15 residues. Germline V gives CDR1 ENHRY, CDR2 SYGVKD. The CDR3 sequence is CAISEGQGGSTEAFF. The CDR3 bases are TGTGCCATCAGTGAGGGACAGGGGGGGAGCACTGAAGCTTTCTTT.

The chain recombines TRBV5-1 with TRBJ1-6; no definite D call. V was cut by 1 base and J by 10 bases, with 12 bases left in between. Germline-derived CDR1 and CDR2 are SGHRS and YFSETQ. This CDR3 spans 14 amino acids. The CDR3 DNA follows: TGCGCCAGCAGCTTGTCAGGCGTTGACTCACCCCTCCACTTT. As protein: CASSLSGVDSPLHF.

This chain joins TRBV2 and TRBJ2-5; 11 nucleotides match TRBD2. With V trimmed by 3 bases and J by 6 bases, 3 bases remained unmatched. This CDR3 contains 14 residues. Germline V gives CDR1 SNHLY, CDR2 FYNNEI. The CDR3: CASSDTSGSQTQYF. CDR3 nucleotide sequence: TGTGCCAGCAGTGACACTAGCGGGAGCCAGACCCAGTACTTC.

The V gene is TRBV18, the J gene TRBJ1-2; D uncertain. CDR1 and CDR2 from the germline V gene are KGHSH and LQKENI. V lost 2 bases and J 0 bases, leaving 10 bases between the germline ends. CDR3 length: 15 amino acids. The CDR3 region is CASSPTTGTNYGYTF. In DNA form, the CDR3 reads TGTGCCAGCTCACCAACCACCGGGACTAACTATGGCTACACCTTC.